These 5 T cell receptor beta chains share one sample of origin, sequenced in a study of T cells in Graves' hyperthyroidism and ophthalmopathy. RNA transcripts served as the template for amplifying TCR beta CDR3 regions. Carried out on the TCR CDR3, a first-round RT-PCR used the HTBI primer set. TCRdb ran MiXCR on the multiplex PCR reads and lists one entry per CDR3 protein. This sample has some 600,000 distinct CDR3 sequences, with approximately 15% found just once. The sample consisted of blood. The receptors come from a woman younger than 45 with Graves' hyperthyroidism that later progressed to Graves' ophthalmopathy.

Remarks on this clonotype: A junction boundary mismatches the germline segment, possibly from a read error. This rearrangement joins TRBV29-1 to TRBJ2-1, with 10 bases matching TRBD2. The CDR3 is 13 residues long. Germline CDR1 is SQVTM and CDR2 is ANQGSEA. CDR3: CSVGTSGYNERYF. The CDR3 coding sequence is TGCAGCGTTGGGACTAGCGGCTACAATGAGCGGTACTTC.

The sample holds many counts of this clonotype. V and J are TRBV15 and TRBJ1-1; TRBD1 might be the D (5 bases). V was shortened by 2 bases and J by 1 base, with 14 bases between the two germline ends. This CDR3 spans 16 amino acids. Per the germline V gene, CDR1 is LNHNV and CDR2 is YYDKDF (reference sequence). This chain's CDR3 is CATSRFGAEANTEAFF. CDR3 bases: TGTGCCACCAGCAGATTCGGGGCGGAGGCGAACACTGAAGCTTTCTTT.

This clonotype occurred many times. J is TRBJ1-2 and V is TRBV12-3 or TRBV12-4; D is possibly TRBD1 (5 bases). The V end was cut by 5 bases, the J end by 7 bases, with 20 bases between. The CDR3 contains 15 residues. Written as DNA, the CDR3 is TGTGCCAGCAGTCTTGGCGACTCAGGGATAGGTGGCTACACCTTC. Translated, it gives CASSLGDSGIGGYTF.

This clonotype appeared many times. The V gene is TRBV2, the J gene TRBJ1-2, with 9 bases that match TRBD1. CDR1 and CDR2 (germline): SNHLY, FYNNEI. The V and J ends lost 6 bases and 4 bases, in that order; junction bases with no gene match: 9. The CDR3 covers 15 residues. As DNA, the CDR3 is TGTGCCAGCAGCCCGACAGGGGGGGTGAGCTATGGCTACACCTTC. Translated: CASSPTGGVSYGYTF.

This clonotype was observed many times. V usage is TRBV30 and J usage is TRBJ1-5; no clear D gene. The CDR3 contains 12 residues. V was clipped by 1 base and J by 7 bases, with 8 bases between them. The V gene's germline CDR1 is GTSNPN and CDR2 SVGIG (reference sequence). CDR3 in amino acids: CAWSGVKQPQHF. The CDR3 nucleotides read TGTGCCTGGAGTGGCGTAAAACAGCCCCAGCATTTT.